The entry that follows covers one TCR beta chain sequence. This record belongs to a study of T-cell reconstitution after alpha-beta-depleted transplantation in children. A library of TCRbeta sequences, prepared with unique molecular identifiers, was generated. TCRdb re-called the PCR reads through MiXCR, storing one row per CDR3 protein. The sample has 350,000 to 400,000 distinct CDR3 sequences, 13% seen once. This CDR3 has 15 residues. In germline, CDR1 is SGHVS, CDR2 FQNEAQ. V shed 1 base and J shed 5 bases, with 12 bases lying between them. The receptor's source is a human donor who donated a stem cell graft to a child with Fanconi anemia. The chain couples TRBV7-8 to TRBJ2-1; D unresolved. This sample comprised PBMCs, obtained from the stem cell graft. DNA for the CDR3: TGTGCCAGCAGCTTAGTTGTCCTATTTAACAATGAGCAGTTCTTC. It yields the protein CASSLVVLFNNEQFF.